The TCR beta chain described here comes from a study of cytotoxic CD8 clonotypes in ibrutinib-treated CLL. The wider study: Complete response was seen in 2 patients and partial in approximately 24; about twelve progressed and roughly 14 stayed remitted after a median about six years. Once patients had received a median approximately twelve months of treatment, range 6 to 36, response samples were obtained.

Germline V lookup: CDR1 SGHTS, CDR2 YDEGEE. V was cut by 4 bases and J by 6 bases, with 14 bases left in between. This CDR3 comprises 14 residues. Here immunoSEQ multiplex PCR was the method, and the copy in TCRdb shows in-frame clones only, minus some. The sample includes under 45,000 clones, approximately 71% of them seen just once. The chain couples TRBV5-8 to TRBJ2-1; D is possibly TRBD2 (5 bases). The sequence came from a human donor with chronic lymphocytic leukemia. The sequences come from PBMCs, collected at disease progression, from a patient treated with ibrutinib. The CDR3 loop reads CASSPFSGSNEQFF. The CDR3 DNA sequence: TGTGCCAGCAGCCCCTTCTCGGGGTCCAATGAGCAGTTCTTC.